This T cell receptor beta chain originates from a study of cytomegalovirus exposure and HLA in healthy donors. Study in general: Later analysis reported that the roughly 110 validation repertoires shared the platform of the approximately 670 first-cohort repertoires.

Points on this clone: Its antigen remains unknown.

The study, taken as a whole, reports: The tendency of first-cohort TCR clusters to co-occur in the 100 to 150 validation repertoires was identified by a subsequent analysis.

The roughly 120-subject validation cohort, separate from the roughly 670-subject first cohort, included the donors. V was pared by 4 bases and J by 3 bases, with 9 bases of the junction left unmatched. From germline, CDR1 is MNHEY and CDR2 SMNVEV (reference sequence). This CDR3 spans 17 amino acids. Repertoires were generated with immunoSEQ multiplex PCR, while TCRdb's copy carries only in-frame clones and drops some. Of about 21,000 clones in the sample, about 97% were seen once. The sample taken for sequencing was PBMCs. The clonotype originates from a man aged 25 to 45 in good health and CMV-seropositive. The chain links TRBV27 to TRBJ1-5; TRBD1 matches 10 bases. The CDR3 here is CASSSTRQGAPNQPQHF. CDR3 DNA sequence: TGTGCCAGCAGTTCGACCCGACAGGGGGCTCCCAATCAGCCCCAGCATTTT.